These 13 T cell receptor beta chains came from one sample sequenced in a study of cytotoxic CD8 clonotypes in ibrutinib-treated CLL. TCRdb's copy holds only in-frame clones and misses some; the assay was immunoSEQ multiplex PCR. Altogether roughly 150,000 clones are present, less than 85% being singletons, with the ten largest covering about 4.5%. The sample in question was PBMCs, obtained after 24 months of ibrutinib treatment. The receptors here all came from a human donor with chronic lymphocytic leukemia.

V usage is TRBV18 and J usage is TRBJ1-3; 8 bases are a match to TRBD1. Germline loops: CDR1 KGHSH, CDR2 LQKENI. The CDR3 sequence is 15 residues long. Trimming took 4 bases from V and 0 from J; bases not matched to a gene: 2. The CDR3 DNA reads TGTGCCAGCTCACGGCAGGGGGCCTCTGGAAACACCATATATTTT. Amino acid sequence: CASSRQGASGNTIYF.

The chain joins TRBV6-5 to TRBJ2-2; D may be TRBD2 (6 bases). CDR1 is MNHEY, CDR2 SVGAGI, per germline. This CDR3 region has 14 residues. Trimming took 6 bases from V and 3 from J, leaving 11 bases between them. CDR3 amino acids: CASRRDFDTGELFF. DNA for the CDR3: TGTGCCAGCAGACGGGACTTCGACACCGGGGAGCTGTTTTTT.

This rearrangement joins TRBV27 to TRBJ2-1; unclear D gene. The CDR3 runs to 15 residues. Trimming took 0 bases from V and 10 from J, leaving 16 bases between them. The germline V gene encodes CDR1 MNHEY and CDR2 SMNVEV (reference sequence). CDR3 protein: CASSLSMTQSQEQFF. For the CDR3, the DNA is TGTGCCAGCAGTTTATCGATGACGCAGAGCCAGGAGCAGTTCTTC.

The CDR3 is CASSDQIRGSSNYGYTF. The CDR3 coding sequence is TGTGCCAGCAGTGATCAAATCCGGGGTAGCTCAAACTATGGCTACACCTTC. V and J are TRBV6-1 and TRBJ1-2; D remains ambiguous. The V gene's germline CDR1 is MNHNS and CDR2 SASEGT. This CDR3 contains 17 residues. The V end lost 3 bases, the J end lost 2 bases, and 19 bases lay between the germline ends.

V is TRBV4-1 and J is TRBJ1-5; D gene ambiguous. Germline lookup yields CDR1 MGHRA and CDR2 YSYEKL. The CDR3 length is 14 residues. The V and J ends lost 4 bases and 6 bases respectively, with 13 bases between them. In nucleotides, the CDR3 is TGCGCCAGCAGCCTTACAGAAATGGTTCAGCCCCAGCATTTT. Protein: CASSLTEMVQPQHF.

The rearrangement uses TRBV18 and TRBJ1-2; 7 positions match TRBD1. The CDR3 is 14 amino acids. The V segment lost 6 bases and the J segment 2 bases; nucleotides outside the gene matches: 6. From germline, CDR1 is KGHSH and CDR2 LQKENI. CDR3 sequence reads: CASSADRVNYGYTF. CDR3 bases: TGTGCCAGCTCGGCCGACAGGGTCAACTATGGCTACACCTTC. The full variable domain, in which reference TRBV18 and TRBJ1-2 provide the parts outside the CDR3, is NAGVMQNPRHLVRRRGQEARLRCSPMKGHSHVYWYRQLPEEGLKFMVYLQKENIIDESGMPKERFSAEFPKEGPSILRIQQVVRGDSAAYFCASSADRVNYGYTFGSGTRLTVV.

The chain employs TRBV6-1 and TRBJ2-7; the D is unclear. Germline CDR1 and CDR2: MNHNS and SASEGT. There are 15 residues in the CDR3. Trimming took 11 bases from V and 7 from J, leaving 27 bases between them. The CDR3 nucleotides read TGTGCCGGCCAGGTCTCCGGGCTCCCTACCCTAGAGCAGTACTTC. Its protein is CAGQVSGLPTLEQYF.

This clone appeared a single time. The V gene is TRBV29-1, the J gene TRBJ2-7; possibly TRBD1 or TRBD2 for D (5 bases each). Looked up from germline, CDR1 is SQVTM and CDR2 is ANQGSEA. V was shortened by 0 bases and J by 5 bases, with 14 bases between the two germline ends. The CDR3 covers 14 residues. The CDR3 sequence: CSVEDPGATNEQYF. In DNA, the CDR3 is TGCAGCGTTGAAGATCCCGGGGCTACAAACGAGCAGTACTTC.

The CDR3 coding sequence is TGTGCCAGCAGTTTAAACGGATCCCCATTTAATGGCTACACCTTC. Protein product: CASSLNGSPFNGYTF. This rearrangement joins TRBV28 to TRBJ1-2, with D unresolved. CDR3 length: 15 amino acids. Germline lookup yields CDR1 MDHEN and CDR2 SYDVKM. V was trimmed by 2 bases and J by 6 bases, leaving 16 bases between them.

This chain joins TRBV5-1 and TRBJ2-7, with 10 bases matching TRBD1. Germline CDR1 reads SGHRS; CDR2 reads YFSETQ. Germline trimming cut 3 bases from V and 2 bases from J; bases unmatched to any gene: 2. The CDR3 runs 14 residues. DNA for the CDR3: TGCGCCAGCAGCTCCGGGACAGGGGCCTACGAGCAGTACTTC. Translating gives CASSSGTGAYEQYF.

This chain joins TRBV4-3 and TRBJ2-7; 7 bases fit TRBD1. The V gene's germline CDR1 is LGHNA and CDR2 YSLEER. The V and J ends lost 1 base and 2 bases, in that order; junction bases with no gene match: 8. The CDR3 is 16 amino acids. CDR3 amino acids: CASSQGLTGVPYEQYF. The DNA for the CDR3 is TGCGCCAGCAGCCAAGGGTTAACAGGGGTCCCCTACGAGCAGTACTTC.

J is TRBJ1-6 and V is TRBV6-5; D gene unclear. Germline loops: CDR1 MNHEY, CDR2 SVGAGI. The V gene lost 0 bases and the J gene lost 9 bases, with 15 bases spanning the gap. The CDR3 sequence is 16 residues long. DNA of the CDR3: TGTGCCAGCAGTTACTCGAGCGGCACAACTTTTTCACCCCTCCACTTT. It encodes CASSYSSGTTFSPLHF.

By share, this clone ranks as medium-sized. This chain links TRBV4-2 with TRBJ1-4; D is ambiguous. V lost 0 bases, J lost 8 bases, and 13 bases lay in between. This CDR3 comprises 15 residues. Germline CDR1 is LGHNA and CDR2 is YNFKEQ. The CDR3 DNA reads TGTGCCAGCAGCCAAGACTTATCGGTGAAGGAAAAACTGTTTTTT. Its translation: CASSQDLSVKEKLFF.